This T cell receptor beta chain was retrieved from a study of T cell responses to AZD1222 COVID-19 vaccine. Study findings and constraints: Clonal diversity was possibly underestimated; the donors were predominantly white British and more often female. It was only a handful of AZD1222 recipients who were seropositive at baseline.

Germline V CDR1 and CDR2: PRHDT, FYEKMQ (reference sequence). This CDR3 is 17 amino acids long. V lost 6 bases to trimming and J lost 5 bases; unmatched junction nucleotides: 12. Concerning this clone: No antigen is known for it.

Sequenced by immunoSEQ multiplex PCR; TCRdb stores in-frame clones only, minus some. The profile shows around 150,000 clones, roughly 94% of them singletons. The rearrangement uses TRBV13 and TRBJ2-5, with 13 nucleotides matching TRBD2. This receptor was identified in an adult who received the AZD1222 COVID-19 vaccine. The source was peripheral blood, collected 28 days after the second AZD1222 dose. This CDR3 reads CASSFGLAGVGRETQYF. The CDR3, as DNA: TGTGCCAGCAGTTTCGGACTAGCGGGAGTGGGTCGGGAGACCCAGTACTTC.